A single sample is the source of the 14 T cell receptor beta chains below, sequenced in a study of cytomegalovirus exposure and HLA in healthy donors. PCR primers comprised 60 Vbeta and 13 Jbeta primers. Profiling relied on immunoSEQ multiplex PCR, and the TCRdb table lists in-frame clones only, not all of them. In the table there are 90,000 to 120,000 clones, about 80% of which are singletons. The sample comprised PBMCs. These TCRs come from a man in his thirties or forties in good health and CMV-seropositive.

The rearrangement links TRBV6-5 to TRBJ2-7; D uncertain. Germline CDR1 and CDR2: MNHEY and SVGAGI. This CDR3 has 12 residues. V was trimmed by 6 bases and J by 4 bases, leaving 10 bases between them. CDR3 amino acids: CASREPGYEQYF. The CDR3 coding sequence is TGTGCCAGCAGAGAACCGGGTTACGAGCAGTACTTC.

V and J are TRBV27 and TRBJ2-1; tentatively, D is TRBD1 (5 bases). CDR3 length: 14 residues. V lost 6 bases to trimming and J lost 4 bases, with 13 bases between them. Germline V gene sequence: CDR1 MNHEY, CDR2 SMNVEV (reference sequence). This CDR3 reads CASRDSSDYNEQFF. CDR3 in DNA: TGTGCCAGCAGAGACAGCTCAGATTACAATGAGCAGTTCTTC.

The V call is TRBV6-1, the J call TRBJ2-2, with TRBD1 matching 8 bases. Germline CDR1 and CDR2: MNHNS and SASEGT. The CDR3 length is 15 residues. V was clipped by 9 bases and J by 1 base; unmatched bases: 7. In DNA, the CDR3 is TGTGCCAGTGCCCCGGGGACAGGGAACACCGGGGAGCTGTTTTTT. Translation gives CASAPGTGNTGELFF.

J is TRBJ1-2 and V is TRBV5-1, with TRBD1 matching over 8 bases. The germline V gene encodes CDR1 SGHRS and CDR2 YFSETQ. The CDR3 contains 13 residues. V shed 4 bases, J shed 6 bases, and the junction held 5 bases outside the gene matches. CDR3 DNA: TGCGCCAGCAGCAGAGACAGGGGTGATGGCTACACCTTC. It is translated as CASSRDRGDGYTF.

This chain links TRBV28 with TRBJ2-3; D unclear. CDR1 is MDHEN and CDR2 is SYDVKM in the germline V gene. Between the trimmed V and J ends, which lost 2 bases and 0 bases, there was a span of 12 bases. The CDR3 contains 16 residues. The CDR3 sequence: CASSLVVSDSTDTQYF. For the CDR3, the DNA is TGTGCCAGCAGTTTAGTGGTGAGCGATAGCACAGATACGCAGTATTTT.

For the CDR3, the DNA is TGTGCTAGTGGACTGGAGGTCGGGGACGAGCAGTACTTC. Encoded protein: CASGLEVGDEQYF. J is TRBJ2-7 and V is TRBV12-5, with TRBD2 as a possible D gene (5 bases). Trimming shortened V by 6 bases and J by 5 bases, and 14 bases separated the two germline ends. The CDR3 extends over 13 amino acids. Germline V gene lookup returns CDR1 LGHNT and CDR2 FRNRAP.

The J gene is TRBJ2-3, the V gene TRBV5-1; 10 bases are a match to TRBD1. V dropped 0 bases and J dropped 6; count of bases not matched to a gene: 1. Germline V gene data show CDR1 as SGHRS and CDR2 as YFSETQ. The CDR3 runs 14 residues. The CDR3 sequence is CASSLVDRGDTQYF. The DNA for the CDR3 is TGCGCCAGCAGCTTGGTGGACAGGGGGGATACGCAGTATTTT.

On this clone itself: At one boundary the junction diverges from the germline segment, which might be a read error. The CDR3 loop reads CSSSLGLQGAMSRKLFF. The CDR3 DNA reads as TGTTCCAGCAGCTTAGGACTACAGGGGGCTATGAGTCGAAAACTGTTTTTT. The V call is TRBV7-9, the J call TRBJ1-4; 9 positions match TRBD1. Germline assignment: CDR1 SEHNR and CDR2 FQNEAQ (reference sequence). The length of the CDR3 is 17 residues.

The V call is TRBV4-1, the J call TRBJ1-2; D gene unclear. V was clipped by 2 bases and J by 4 bases, with 11 bases between them. Germline V gene sequence: CDR1 MGHRA, CDR2 YSYEKL. The CDR3 runs to 14 residues. As DNA, the CDR3 is TGCGCCAGCAGCCAATACCCCCCTAGCTATGGCTACACCTTC. This codes for CASSQYPPSYGYTF.

The rearrangement links TRBV27 to TRBJ2-1; 7 bases align to TRBD1. V lost 8 bases, J lost 3 bases, and 10 bases stayed unmatched. This CDR3 contains 15 residues. The germline V gene has CDR1 MNHEY and CDR2 SMNVEV (reference sequence). The CDR3 DNA is TGTGCCAGCGGAAGGACAGGCACTTTCTACAATGAGCAGTTCTTC. Protein: CASGRTGTFYNEQFF.

The CDR3, as DNA: TGTGCCAGTAGACCTGGGAGGGACAGGGGCTCTGGGGCCAACGTCCTGACTTTC. This codes for CASRPGRDRGSGANVLTF. The V and J genes are TRBV19 and TRBJ2-6; 10 bases are a match to TRBD1. V shed 6 bases, J shed 0 bases, and the junction held 8 bases outside the gene matches. This CDR3 spans 18 amino acids. From germline, CDR1 is LNHDA and CDR2 SQIVND (reference sequence).

The chain uses TRBV7-8 and TRBJ2-7, with D maybe TRBD2 (5 bases). V dropped 4 bases and J dropped 8 bases, with 21 bases sitting between them. From germline, CDR1 is SGHVS and CDR2 FQNEAQ. The CDR3 sequence is 15 residues long. The CDR3 nucleotides read TGTGCCAGCAGCTCGCGAGGGCCGAGACACGCGAAGCAGTACTTC. Protein: CASSSRGPRHAKQYF.

V is TRBV11-2 and J is TRBJ2-5; possibly TRBD1 for D (5 bases). The CDR3 covers 14 residues. In germline, CDR1 is SGHAT, CDR2 FQNNGV. Between the trimmed V and J ends, which lost 1 base and 1 base, there was a span of 7 bases. The CDR3 is CASSLGGSQETQYF. CDR3 bases: TGTGCCAGCAGCTTAGGGGGCTCCCAAGAGACCCAGTACTTC.

The rearrangement uses TRBV7-9 and TRBJ1-5; 7 nucleotides match TRBD1. The CDR3 length is 14 residues. V trimming: 3 bases; J trimming: 4 bases; junction bases outside the gene matches: 3. CDR1 and CDR2 from the germline V gene are SEHNR and FQNEAQ (reference sequence). This CDR3 reads CASSFEGANQPQHF. CDR3 bases: TGTGCCAGCAGCTTCGAGGGGGCGAATCAGCCCCAGCATTTT.